The entry that follows covers one T cell receptor (beta chain) sequence. The V gene's germline CDR1 is MDHEN and CDR2 SYDVKM. With V trimmed by 4 bases and J by 6 bases, 10 bases remained unmatched. This CDR3 contains 16 residues. This record comes from a study of blood T cell repertoires in COVID-19. Study details: Samples of COVID-19 (acute and convalescent) were obtained from the United States, Italy and Spain. Sources were T cells, B-cell-depleted T cells, or PBMCs; the material itself was cDNA or gDNA.

Clones were read by immunoSEQ multiplex PCR, and TCRdb kept only the in-frame ones, dropping some. In the table there are roughly 78,000 clones, approximately 86% of which are singletons. Material: peripheral blood. The chain couples TRBV28 to TRBJ1-5; 9 nucleotides match TRBD1. The origin of this receptor is a woman aged 55-69 years with acute or convalescent COVID-19. The CDR3 bases are TGTGCCAGCAGTTCCCGGGACAGGGAAACGAGTCAGCCCCAGCATTTT. Residues: CASSSRDRETSQPQHF. Full variable domain (outside the CDR3, taken from reference TRBV28 and TRBJ1-5): DVKVTQSSRYLVKRTGEKVFLECVQDMDHENMFWYRQDPGLGLRLIYFSYDVKMKEKGDIPEGYSVSREKKERFSLILESASTNQTSMYLCASSSRDRETSQPQHFGDGTRLSIL.